This paragraph covers one T cell receptor beta chain sequence. This entry belongs to a study of blood T cell repertoires in COVID-19. Overall study context: Researchers got acute and convalescent COVID-19 samples from the United States, Italy and Spain. T cells, B-cell-depleted T cells, or PBMCs supplied cDNA or gDNA.

The table came from immunoSEQ multiplex PCR; TCRdb's copy has only in-frame clones and leaves some out. The sample carries over 600,000 clones, 85% to 90% recorded once. Germline loops: CDR1 SGHDN, CDR2 FVKESK. The CDR3 contains 14 residues. Trimming left V 4 bases short and J 2 bases short, with 12 bases between. V is TRBV14 and J is TRBJ2-7; D ambiguous. This receptor was taken from a woman aged 18-29 years with acute or convalescent COVID-19. Material for sequencing was peripheral blood. The CDR3: CASSPPNGAYEQYF. The CDR3 nucleotides are TGTGCCAGCAGCCCCCCGAACGGAGCCTACGAGCAGTACTTC.